This T cell receptor (beta chain) comes out of a study of T-cell memory formation after mild COVID-19. Study-wide context: Largely, TCR clusters stayed within a single donor. Study observations and caveats: Contracting clones from day 15 to 85 had balanced CD4/CD8; later expanders favoured CD4+.

Worth noting for this clonotype: Its antigen is unidentified.

MiXCR, run by TCRdb on the 5' RACE reads, gives a single entry per CDR3 protein. Counted here are about 270,000 distinct CDR3 sequences, about a sixth occurring once; the ten biggest clones make up about 21%. The ends were cut back, 1 base at V and 0 bases at J, with 7 bases in the middle. The CDR3 covers 14 residues. Germline-derived CDR1 and CDR2 are DFQATT and SNEGSKA (reference sequence). V usage is TRBV20-1 and J usage is TRBJ1-5; D may be TRBD1 (5 bases). This TCR came from a man aged 18 to 29 who had mild COVID-19 (a few samples of this study predate the infection). Cell type and time point are not known. Sequenced sample: PBMCs or a T cell subset sorted from them (not recorded which). The CDR3, as DNA: TGCAGTGCTAGAGCGGGGGATAGCAATCAGCCCCAGCATTTT. Amino acids: CSARAGDSNQPQHF.